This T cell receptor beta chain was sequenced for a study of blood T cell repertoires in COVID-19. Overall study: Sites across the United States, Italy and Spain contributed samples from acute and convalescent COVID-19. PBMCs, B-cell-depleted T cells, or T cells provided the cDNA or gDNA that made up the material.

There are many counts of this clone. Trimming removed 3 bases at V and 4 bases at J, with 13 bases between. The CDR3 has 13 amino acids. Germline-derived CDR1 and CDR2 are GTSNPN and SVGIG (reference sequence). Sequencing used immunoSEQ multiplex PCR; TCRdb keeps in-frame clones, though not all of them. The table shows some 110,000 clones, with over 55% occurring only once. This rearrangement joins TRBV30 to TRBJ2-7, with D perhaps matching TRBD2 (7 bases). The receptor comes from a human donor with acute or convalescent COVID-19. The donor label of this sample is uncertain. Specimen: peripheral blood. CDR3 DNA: TGTGCCTGGAGAGGTGGGGGGGCTTACGAGCAGTACTTC. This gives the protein CAWRGGGAYEQYF.